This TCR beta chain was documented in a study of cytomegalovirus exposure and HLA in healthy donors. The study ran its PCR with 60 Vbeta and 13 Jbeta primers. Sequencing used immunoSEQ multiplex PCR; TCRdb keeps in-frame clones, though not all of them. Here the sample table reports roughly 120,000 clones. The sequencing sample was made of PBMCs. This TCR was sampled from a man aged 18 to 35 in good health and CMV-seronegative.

The CDR3 DNA sequence: TGTGCTAGTGGAGACAGGGATTATGAAAAACTGTTTTTT. Its translation is CASGDRDYEKLFF. The chain combines TRBV12-5 with TRBJ1-4, with 7 bases matching TRBD1. The CDR3 contains 13 residues. CDR1 is LGHNT and CDR2 is FRNRAP in the germline V gene. V dropped 6 bases and J dropped 6; count of bases not matched to a gene: 4.